This TCR beta chain was profiled in a study of T cell changes during pregnancy in multiple sclerosis. V dropped 5 bases and J dropped 6 bases, with 23 bases sitting between them. Germline V gives CDR1 SGHAT, CDR2 FQNNGV. CDR3 length: 17 amino acids. Generated by immunoSEQ multiplex PCR, the TCRdb table keeps only in-frame clones and is missing some. Seen here are about 40,000 clones, roughly 84% observed once, and the top ten hold approximately 4%. This specimen was CD8+ T cells from peripheral blood mononuclear cells, taken in the first trimester of pregnancy. The sequence derives from a female donor with multiple sclerosis, enrolled in a pregnancy study. This chain links TRBV11-2 with TRBJ2-1; a weak D match, TRBD2 (6 bases). The CDR3: CASSPTVGGDRINEQFF. The CDR3 bases are TGTGCCAGCAGCCCCACGGTGGGGGGTGATCGAATCAATGAGCAGTTCTTC.